Following are 24 T cell receptor beta chains from one sample sequenced in a study of T cells after posttransplantation cyclophosphamide. This table comes from immunoSEQ multiplex PCR, and its TCRdb copy is limited to in-frame clones, with some not included. The sample yields about 3,700 clones, 62% seen once. Sequenced material: memory CD8+ T cells sorted from blood. The origin of the receptors is a man aged 30 to 45 in good health and a related stem cell transplant donor.

The J gene is TRBJ2-7, the V gene TRBV5-1; the D gene is possibly TRBD1 (6 bases). Germline CDR1 reads SGHRS; CDR2 reads YFSETQ. CDR3 length: 17 amino acids. V was cut by 1 base and J by 0 bases, with 17 bases left in between. The chain's CDR3 is CASSLWTQQGSSYEQYF. The CDR3 DNA sequence: TGCGCCAGCAGCTTGTGGACCCAGCAGGGGAGCTCCTACGAGCAGTACTTC.

Of note for this clone: One junction end disagrees with the germline gene, perhaps due to a read error. The chain recombines TRBV11-2 with TRBJ2-5; 8 nucleotides agree with TRBD2. Per germline, CDR1 SGHAT and CDR2 FQNNGV. This CDR3 is 14 amino acids long. Written as DNA, the CDR3 is TGTGCCAGCAGCCTAGAGGTAGCGGGGGAGACCCAGTACTTC. This encodes CASSLEVAGETQYF. Supplemented by reference TRBV11-2 and TRBJ2-5, the full variable domain reads EAGVAQSPRYKIIEKRQSVAFWCNPISGHATLYWYQQILGQGPKLLIQFQNNGVVDDSQLPKDRFSAERLKGVDSTLKIQPAKLEDSAVYLCASSLEVAGETQYFGPGTRLLVL.

CDR3 in DNA: TGTGCCAGCAGTACCGGGACTAGCGGGGGAGAAAGAGAGAGGCGGGCGTACTTC. This encodes CASSTGTSGGERERRAYF. This sequence joins TRBV7-9 and TRBJ2-5, with TRBD2 matching over 14 bases. Germline V CDR1 and CDR2: SEHNR, FQNEAQ (reference sequence). With 6 bases clipped from V and 13 bases from J, the junction kept 22 bases outside the gene matches. The CDR3 totals 18 residues.

A few counts support this clone. The chain joins TRBV19 to TRBJ2-1; 7 bases agree with TRBD1. Trimming took 5 bases from V and 4 from J; bases not matched to a gene: 8. In germline, CDR1 is LNHDA, CDR2 SQIVND (reference sequence). The CDR3 contains 15 residues. The CDR3 loop is CASSVQQGRYNEQFF. Written as DNA, the CDR3 is TGTGCCAGTAGTGTACAACAGGGGCGATACAATGAGCAGTTCTTC.

The V and J genes are TRBV5-1 and TRBJ2-2; D not resolved. From germline, CDR1 is SGHRS and CDR2 YFSETQ. This CDR3 is built from 12 residues. V lost 3 bases and J lost 2, with 2 bases in between. The chain's CDR3 is CASSSNTGELFF. DNA for the CDR3: TGCGCCAGCAGCTCTAACACCGGGGAGCTGTTTTTT.

The chain uses TRBV29-1 and TRBJ1-1; tentatively, D is TRBD1 (5 bases). Between the trimmed V and J ends, which lost 5 bases and 6 bases, there was a span of 16 bases. This CDR3 region has 13 residues. Germline CDR1 and CDR2: SQVTM and ANQGSEA. The CDR3 DNA reads as TGCAGCGTTAGACCGGGTAGGGGCTCTGAAGCTTTCTTT. It translates to CSVRPGRGSEAFF.

The chain links TRBV6-4 to TRBJ2-3, with 8 nucleotides matching TRBD2. Per germline, CDR1 MRHNA and CDR2 SNTAGT. The CDR3 extends over 15 amino acids. Trimming removed 4 bases from V and 1 base from J; junction bases left unmatched: 4. The CDR3 nucleotides read TGTGCCAGCAGTGGGAGCGGGGGCGGCACAGATACGCAGTATTTT. This codes for CASSGSGGGTDTQYF.

The chain recombines TRBV7-9 with TRBJ2-7; 9 bases agree with TRBD1. Looked up from germline, CDR1 is SEHNR and CDR2 is FQNEAQ (reference sequence). V lost 3 bases and J lost 3; bases outside the gene matches: 6. The length of the CDR3 is 15 residues. CDR3 in amino acids: CASSLVRDRVYEQYF. DNA for the CDR3: TGTGCCAGCAGCTTGGTCCGGGACAGGGTCTACGAGCAGTACTTC.

The rearrangement uses TRBV6-6 and TRBJ2-3, with D maybe TRBD1 (5 bases). The V end lost 0 bases, the J end lost 5 bases, and 12 bases lay between the germline ends. In germline, CDR1 is MNHNY, CDR2 SVGAGI (reference sequence). The CDR3 consists of 15 residues. The CDR3 sequence: CASSYSLTEGDTQYF. The CDR3, as DNA: TGTGCCAGCAGTTACTCTTTGACAGAAGGAGATACGCAGTATTTT.

The chain combines TRBV4-1 with TRBJ2-2, with 11 bases that match TRBD1. Germline trimming cut 0 bases from V and 5 bases from J; bases unmatched to any gene: 2. The CDR3 runs 16 residues. The germline V gene has CDR1 MGHRA and CDR2 YSYEKL. The CDR3 region has the DNA TGCGCCAGCAGCCAAGAGGACAGGGGGCCGACCGGGGAGCTGTTTTTT. It codes for CASSQEDRGPTGELFF.

The V call is TRBV6-1, the J call TRBJ2-7; D remains ambiguous. The CDR3 spans 16 residues. Germline V CDR1 and CDR2: MNHNS, SASEGT. V lost 0 bases, J lost 2 bases, and 14 bases lay in between. The DNA of the CDR3 is TGTGCCAGCAGTGAAGCGAACAGTCTAAGTACCTACGAGCAGTACTTC. Translating it yields CASSEANSLSTYEQYF.

This chain connects TRBV9 to TRBJ1-6; D is possibly TRBD1 (6 bases). The length of the CDR3 is 16 residues. CDR1 SGDLS and CDR2 YYNGEE come from the germline V gene. The V and J ends lost 4 bases and 3 bases respectively, with 14 bases between them. The CDR3 DNA reads as TGTGCCAGCAGCCAAAAGGGAGGGGGCTATAATTCACCCCTCCACTTT. As protein: CASSQKGGGYNSPLHF.

The chain joins TRBV5-6 to TRBJ1-1; D is undetermined. The V gene lost 9 bases and the J gene lost 5 bases, with 17 bases spanning the gap. Germline V gene sequence: CDR1 SGHDT, CDR2 YYEEEE. CDR3 size: 13 residues. CDR3: CATAAYEETEAFF. The CDR3, as DNA: TGTGCCACCGCAGCTTATGAGGAAACTGAAGCTTTCTTT. Full variable domain (outside the CDR3, taken from reference TRBV5-6 and TRBJ1-1): DAGVTQSPTHLIKTRGQQVTLRCSPKSGHDTVSWYQQALGQGPQFIFQYYEEEERQRGNFPDRFSGHQFPNYSSELNVNALLLGDSALYLCATAAYEETEAFFGQGTRLTVV.

Comment on this clone: Other DNA sequences from this sample encode an identical CDR3 as well. The rearrangement links TRBV11-2 to TRBJ2-7; D may be TRBD1 (5 bases). In germline, CDR1 is SGHAT, CDR2 FQNNGV. Trimming left V 0 bases short and J 0 bases short, with 9 bases between. The CDR3 is 15 amino acids. The CDR3 DNA reads TGTGCCAGCAGCTTAGATCTTGGGGCCTCCTACGAGCAGTACTTC. Its protein is CASSLDLGASYEQYF. The full variable domain, its missing parts supplied by reference TRBV11-2 and TRBJ2-7, is EAGVAQSPRYKIIEKRQSVAFWCNPISGHATLYWYQQILGQGPKLLIQFQNNGVVDDSQLPKDRFSAERLKGVDSTLKIQPAKLEDSAVYLCASSLDLGASYEQYFGPGTRLTVT.

This clone was seen once. V and J are TRBV9 and TRBJ2-7; D might be TRBD2 (7 bases). CDR1 is SGDLS, CDR2 YYNGEE, per germline. The CDR3 length is 15 residues. V gave up 0 bases and J gave up 4 bases, with 14 bases separating them. The CDR3 sequence is CASSVEGRGGYEQYF. The CDR3 nucleotides are TGTGCCAGCAGCGTAGAGGGGAGGGGGGGGTACGAGCAGTACTTC.

The chain carries TRBV28 and TRBJ2-5; 11 bases line up with TRBD1. The DNA matches TRBJ2-7 better at its end, which makes the J call doubtful. In germline, CDR1 is MDHEN, CDR2 SYDVKM. CDR3 size: 14 residues. The CDR3, as DNA: TGTGCCAGCAGTCCAAGGGGACAGGGGGACGAGCAGTACTTC. It yields the protein CASSPRGQGDEQYF.

The rearrangement uses TRBV4-1 and TRBJ2-1, with TRBD1 matching 7 bases. The CDR3 is 17 residues long. After removal of 0 bases from V and 4 bases from J, the junction contained 9 bases not matched to a gene. In germline, CDR1 is MGHRA, CDR2 YSYEKL. CDR3 in amino acids: CASSQDRNRGYYNEQFF. CDR3 sequence (DNA): TGCGCCAGCAGCCAAGATCGGAACAGGGGCTATTACAATGAGCAGTTCTTC.

The rearrangement uses TRBV27 and TRBJ2-7; the D gene is possibly TRBD1 (5 bases). Germline V lookup: CDR1 MNHEY, CDR2 SMNVEV (reference sequence). Trimming took off 4 bases at V and 0 bases at J, with 13 bases between the two ends. This CDR3 has 15 residues. In DNA form, the CDR3 reads TGTGCCAGCAGTTGGCCCCCAGGGAACTCCTACGAGCAGTACTTC. This encodes CASSWPPGNSYEQYF.

This clone showed up just a few times. The chain joins TRBV6-1 to TRBJ1-2; 10 bases are shared with TRBD1. The CDR3 sequence is 14 residues long. J lost 13 bases, V lost 4 bases, and 12 bases had no gene match. Per germline, CDR1 MNHNS and CDR2 SASEGT. The DNA for the CDR3 is TGTGCCAGCAGTGCTGGACAGGGGGAGTCCCCGGGCACCTTC. Amino acids: CASSAGQGESPGTF.

This clone appeared a few times. This chain connects TRBV7-3 to TRBJ1-5, with 10 bases that match TRBD1. CDR3 length: 14 amino acids. Germline CDR1 is SGHTA and CDR2 is FQGTGA. V lost 3 bases and J lost 5; bases outside the gene matches: 1. This chain's CDR3 is CASSFGQGDQPQHF. CDR3 bases: TGTGCCAGCAGCTTCGGACAGGGGGATCAGCCCCAGCATTTT.

The rearrangement joins TRBV5-4 to TRBJ2-7, with 8 bases matching TRBD1. The CDR3 has 17 amino acids. Trimming took 3 bases from V and 5 from J; bases not matched to a gene: 16. Germline V gene data show CDR1 as SGHNT and CDR2 as YYREEE (reference sequence). CDR3 nucleotides: TGTGCCAGCAGCTCGACAGGGGAGATCCCCATCAGCGACGAGCAGTACTTC. Its protein product is CASSSTGEIPISDEQYF.

V and J are TRBV10-1 and TRBJ1-1, with D hard to call. CDR1 is WNHNN, CDR2 SYGVQD, per germline (reference sequence). Trimming removed 0 bases at V and 6 bases at J, with 5 bases between. The CDR3 is made up of 12 amino acids. This CDR3 reads CASSESLPEAFF. CDR3 in DNA: TGCGCCAGCAGTGAGTCCCTACCTGAAGCTTTCTTT.

This clone has only a few counts. The sample carries other DNA sequences with the same CDR3. The chain is built from TRBV29-1 and TRBJ1-1; no firm D call. Trimming removed 6 bases from V and 0 bases from J, with 8 bases in between. Looked up from germline, CDR1 is SQVTM and CDR2 is ANQGSEA. The CDR3 consists of 12 residues. CDR3 coding DNA: TGCAGCGTAACCAGAATGAACACTGAAGCTTTCTTT. Its translation is CSVTRMNTEAFF.

The chain employs TRBV4-2 and TRBJ1-5; TRBD1 aligns across 8 bases. V shed 3 bases, J shed 7 bases, and the junction held 11 bases outside the gene matches. The CDR3 loop spans 16 amino acids. Per the germline V gene, CDR1 is LGHNA and CDR2 is YNFKEQ. The CDR3 DNA reads TGTGCCAGCAGCCAGAACCAGGGGGCAGGAGGACAGCCCCAGCATTTT. Protein: CASSQNQGAGGQPQHF.